This T cell receptor beta chain was sequenced for a study of T cell responses to AZD1222 COVID-19 vaccine (dated by TCRdb to the early 2020s). Notes on the research overall: AZD1222 recipients with second doses at about 4 weeks or about 12 weeks were pooled, because spike-specific TCR depth and breadth did not differ between schedules. A total of around 240 trial participants underwent TCR sequencing, of whom some 200 had received two doses of AZD1222 and about 25 had received two doses of the MenACWY control vaccine. Enrollment into the trials was organized by age into subgroups of 18-55, 56-69 and 70-plus years, and those subgroups contained roughly 140, 27 and 60 TCR-sequenced participants, respectively. Overall study results and their limits: Because no day 14 peak-response samples were available, the repertoires could be characterized only after the peak T cell response. Reportedly, close to half of the unique spike-specific TCRs recognized epitopes lying outside the regions that are mutated in the B.1.351 and B.1.1.7 variants. The whole spike protein was spanned by vaccine-associated CD4 TCRs, and dominant responses were seen in regions 160-218 and 743-854. Only five or six AZD1222 recipients were SARS-CoV-2 seropositive at baseline, limiting conclusions about previously exposed vaccinees. The 56-69-year group was small, and its depth increase did not reach significance, likely because of low power. Participants were mostly white British, with more females than males. The authors suggested clonal diversity may have been underestimated. A significant rise in spike-specific TCR breadth and depth was observed after two AZD1222 doses relative to day 0 and relative to MenACWY recipients.

Including cysteine and phenylalanine, the CDR3 has 16 amino acids. Only CDR3 DNA is held: 48 bases, read in frame from base 1. Looking up the germline V gene yields CDR1 LGHNA and CDR2 YSLEER. The junction carries 9 bases between V and J, which are trimmed by 0 bases and 0 bases respectively. The time point label of this sample denotes: baseline before first vaccination. Vaccinee samples came from UK trials COV001 and COV002, including a single-blind randomized controlled phase 2/3 trial of AZD1222 (ChAdOx1 nCoV-19) in healthy adults. For TCRbeta chain sequencing, PBMC samples were collected from trial participants at day 0 and at day 28 after the second dose. Of note for this clone: Its specific antigen is unknown. It has no much larger one-base neighbor in the sample; base qualities were not kept.

The CDR3 regions of human TCRbeta chains were analyzed by immunosequencing. In the original analysis: TCRs in the repertoires were matched against a reference library of SARS-CoV-2-specific TCRs that had been generated with the MIRA antigen-specificity platform. Breadth was defined as the fraction of unique TCRs that were SARS-CoV-2-associated, and depth was defined as the fraction of total T cells that were SARS-CoV-2-associated. Using the MIRA data, each spike-specific TCR was assigned both to the spike region to which the TCR was reactive and to a CD4 or CD8 class. Log10-transformed breadth and depth values were compared by one-way ANOVA with Sidak's multiple comparisons tests. In TCRdb, the immuneACCESS table is reduced to in-frame sequences with V and J assigned. These tables do not hold every clone; where another copy was compared, an unresolved V gene accounts for under half, and the others remain unexplained. The D gene and trimming were derived from the DNA, and the V and J assignments and clone size from that table. This sample gives some 150,000 clones in total; around 91% of them show up just once. The ten largest clones represent 5% of the sample.

Recombination joined TRBV4-3 with TRBJ1-5; the D gene assignment is ambiguous. The sample was peripheral blood, taken on day 0 of AZD1222 vaccination. The sequence was collected from an adult in good health. The nucleotide sequence is given as TGCGCCAGCAGCCAAGATGCGGCACATAGCAATCAGCCCCAGCATTTT. This is translated as CASSQDAAHSNQPQHF.